This T cell receptor beta chain was captured by sequencing in a study of blood T cell repertoires in COVID-19. For the study at large: T cells, B-cell-depleted T cells, or PBMCs provided the cDNA or gDNA that served as material.

V was clipped by 3 bases and J by 0 bases; unmatched bases: 3. From germline, CDR1 is KGHSH and CDR2 LQKENI. The CDR3 is made up of 15 amino acids. The data were produced by immunoSEQ multiplex PCR, yet TCRdb's version contains in-frame clones alone and is incomplete. The sample has some 370,000 clones; roughly nine tenths are singletons. This clonotype originated in a middle-aged man with acute or convalescent COVID-19. Sequencing input: peripheral blood. The J gene is TRBJ2-3, the V gene TRBV18, with 7 nucleotides matching TRBD1. CDR3: CASSPEGASTDTQYF. As DNA, the CDR3 is TGTGCCAGCTCACCTGAGGGGGCGAGCACAGATACGCAGTATTTT.